This is a list of T cell receptor beta chains from one sample in a study of radiation and T cells in renal cell carcinoma. TCRdb's table, derived via immunoSEQ multiplex PCR, lists solely in-frame clones and lacks some. This sample yields about 130,000 clones, of which around 85% are seen a single time; 4.5% to 7% belongs to the top ten. This material consisted of blood, taken from a patient whose treatment included radiotherapy and nephrectomy. These receptors all stem from a man in his fifties with renal cell carcinoma. The CDR3 runs from the conserved cysteine through the conserved F or W. A D gene is named only where the DNA matches it firmly. Size is omitted from some rows. Given values are once, few, many or a class for expanded clones.

>TRBJ2-3|NA|NA|TRBV5-1
TGCGCCAGCAGCTTGGTACCAGGCACAGATACGCAGTATTTT
CASSLVPGTDTQYF
>TRBJ2-5|NA|NA|TRBV6-5
TGTGCCAGCAGTGGGCAAGGGGGGGAGACCCAGTACTTC
CASSGQGGETQYF
>TRBJ2-3|NA|NA|TRBV2
TGTGCCAGCACAGGTGCCCTACCCTCAGGTACGCAGTATTTT
CASTGALPSGTQYF
>TRBJ1-2|NA|NA|TRBV10-3
TGTGCCATCAGTACACAGGGTATGGCGGAAGGCTACACCTTC
CAISTQGMAEGYTF
>TRBJ1-2|NA|NA|TRBV30
TGTGCCTGGGGTCGAGACAGGCCATATGGCTACACCTTC
CAWGRDRPYGYTF
>TRBJ1-2|NA|NA|TRBV6-1
TGTGCCAGCAGTGAACTGGACAGCCGCTATGGCTACACCTTC
CASSELDSRYGYTF
>TRBJ1-1|NA|few|TRBV29-1
TGCAGCGTTGCACAGACAAAGGAGGACACTGAAGCTTTCTTT
CSVAQTKEDTEAFF
>TRBJ2-1|TRBD2|NA|TRBV5-4
TGTGCCAGCAGCTCCCGACACTCACTAGCGGGAGTCGATGATGAGCAGTTCTTC
CASSSRHSLAGVDDEQFF
>TRBJ2-4|NA|few|TRBV28
TGTGCCAGCAGTTCGGCAGGGGACCTAGCCAAAAACATTCAGTACTTC
CASSSAGDLAKNIQYF
>TRBJ1-1|TRBD1|NA|TRBV5-4
TGTGCCAGCAGGATAGACAGGGCGTCTCCTAACACTGAAGCTTTCTTT
CASRIDRASPNTEAFF
>TRBJ1-2|NA|NA|TRBV5-1
TGCGCCAGCAGCAAGGACAGTACCTATGGCTACACCTTC
CASSKDSTYGYTF
>TRBJ2-3|TRBD2|NA|TRBV7-2
TGTGCCAGCCGTAGGCGGGGGTTCACAGATACGCAGTATTTT
CASRRRGFTDTQYF
>TRBJ1-1|TRBD1|NA|TRBV4-1
TGCGCCAGCAGCTTGGTTGGGACAGGGAGGACTGAAGCTTTCTTT
CASSLVGTGRTEAFF
>TRBJ1-2|TRBD1|NA|TRBV6-1
TGTGCCAGCAGCAATCAGGGGGCTGAGTATGGCTACACCTTC
CASSNQGAEYGYTF
>TRBJ1-2|NA|NA|TRBV5-5
TGTGCCAGCAGCTTGGCCGACGGGGTTGATGGCTACACCTTC
CASSLADGVDGYTF
>TRBJ1-2|NA|NA|TRBV5-1
TGCGCCAGCAGCTTGGGAGTTAGGAGACACATCTATGGCTACACCTTC
CASSLGVRRHIYGYTF
>TRBJ2-1|NA|NA|TRBV27
TGTGCCAGCAGTTTATTGGGCGGACCCTACAGTGAGCAGTTCTTC
CASSLLGGPYSEQFF
>TRBJ1-6|TRBD1|once|TRBV4-1
TGCGCCAGCCACCTCTCCGGTGTCGGGACAGGGAGTTCACCCCTCCACTTT
CASHLSGVGTGSSPLHF
>TRBJ2-5|TRBD1|once|TRBV10-3
TGTGCCATCAGTGACGGACAGGAGCAAGAGACCCAGTACTTC
CAISDGQEQETQYF
>TRBJ2-7|NA|few|TRBV2
TGTGCCAGCAGTGAATCACTTAAACCGACATACTTC
CASSESLKPTYF
>TRBJ2-2|NA|NA|TRBV7-2
TGTGCCAGCAGCCCCCCAGGCGGCGTCTTGGACACCGGGGAGCTGTTTTTT
CASSPPGGVLDTGELFF
>TRBJ2-2|TRBD2|NA|TRBV5-4
TGTGCCAGCAGCCCCGGACTAGCGGGAGCTACCACCGGGGAGCTGTTTTTT
CASSPGLAGATTGELFF
>TRBJ2-7|NA|NA|TRBV5-1
TGCGCCAGCAGTCAAGACACTCAGGGGGAGCAGTACTTC
CASSQDTQGEQYF
>TRBJ2-1|NA|few|TRBV2
TGTGCCAGCAGTGACTCTCCTTACAATGAGCAGTTCTTC
CASSDSPYNEQFF
>TRBJ2-5|NA|NA|TRBV7-9
TGTGCCAGCAGCAATCGGGACTGGCAACAAGAGACCCAGTACTTC
CASSNRDWQQETQYF